Listed below are T cell receptor beta chains from one sample, sequenced in a study of response to subunit inactivated influenza vaccine. TCRdb independently ran MiXCR on the RT-PCR reads; one entry per CDR3 protein. This table has about 480,000 distinct CDR3 sequences, roughly 11% appearing once. Sample: PBMCs from blood, taken about 6 weeks after vaccination. These receptors were taken from a man aged 50 to 60 who received an inactivated influenza vaccine. The CDR3 runs from the conserved cysteine through the conserved F or W. The D gene is left open where the match is weak. Size is omitted from some rows. Given values are once, few, many or a class for expanded clones.

abundance,len,j_gene,d_gene,v_gene,CDR3nt,CDR3aa
few,15,TRBJ1-1,.,TRBV4-1,TGCGCCAGCAGCCAAGGTCCAGTTATGAACACTGAAGCTTTCTTT,CASSQGPVMNTEAFF
.,15,TRBJ1-5,TRBD1,TRBV20-1,TGCAGTGCTCTTCCAGGGGGGTATAGCAATCAGCCCCAGCATTTT,CSALPGGYSNQPQHF
.,15,TRBJ2-7,TRBD1,TRBV6-1,TGTGCCAGCAATGGCCGGGACAGGGGAGTCAACGAGCAGTACTTC,CASNGRDRGVNEQYF
few,13,TRBJ2-5,.,TRBV12-3/TRBV12-4,TGTGCCAGCAGTTTAGGGCTTCCCCCCGACCAGTACTTC,CASSLGLPPDQYF
.,15,TRBJ2-1,.,TRBV7-2,TGTGCCAGCAGCCCGGGACTGGAGAGGGGCAATGAGCAGTTCTTC,CASSPGLERGNEQFF
few,16,TRBJ1-5,.,TRBV7-2,TGTGCCAGCAGCTTAGCCTTTACGGGGTCCAATCAGCCCCAGCATTTT,CASSLAFTGSNQPQHF
few,13,TRBJ2-1,TRBD2,TRBV6-2/TRBV6-3,TGTGCCAGCCGAAGCGGGGCCTACAATGAGCAGTTCTTC,CASRSGAYNEQFF
few,16,TRBJ2-6,.,TRBV7-2,TGTGCCAGCAGCTCCAGGGCGGGGATTGGGGCCAACGTCCTGACTTTC,CASSSRAGIGANVLTF
.,14,TRBJ1-2,TRBD1,TRBV20-1,TGCAGTGCTAGAAAGGACAGGGGGGGATATGGCTACACCTTC,CSARKDRGGYGYTF
few,14,TRBJ1-1,TRBD1,TRBV5-1,TGCGCCAGCAGCTTCGGGCAGGGGGACACTGAAGCTTTCTTT,CASSFGQGDTEAFF
few,14,TRBJ2-5,.,TRBV15,TGTGCCACCAGCCTTCCGGGGCCACAAGAGACCCAGTACTTC,CATSLPGPQETQYF
few,16,TRBJ2-1,.,TRBV11-2,TGTGCCAGCAGCCCCTTTTTGACAATCTCCTACAATGAGCAGTTCTTC,CASSPFLTISYNEQFF
.,16,TRBJ1-5,TRBD1,TRBV5-1,TGCGCCAGCAGGCTGGACCCAGGGGGCGTAATCCAGCCCCAGCATTTT,CASRLDPGGVIQPQHF
few,12,TRBJ1-1,TRBD1,TRBV29-1,TGCAGCGTTCCCAGACAGGGGGTCGGAGCTTTCTTT,CSVPRQGVGAFF
few,19,TRBJ2-7,TRBD2,TRBV9,TGTGCCAGCAGCAACAGAACCGGGACTAGCGGGAGGGCCGCGGTCGAGCAGTACTTC,CASSNRTGTSGRAAVEQYF
few,16,TRBJ2-7,.,TRBV7-8,TGTGCCAGCAGTTCTACCGGTGGACACCGGGCCTACGAGCAGTACTTC,CASSSTGGHRAYEQYF
.,13,TRBJ2-7,.,TRBV20-1,TGCAGTGCTAGGACGGAGGGCGGGAACGAGCAGTACTTC,CSARTEGGNEQYF
few,16,TRBJ1-1,.,TRBV6-5,TGTGCCAGCAGTTACTCCCGTTCGGGGTGGAACACTGAAGCTTTCTTT,CASSYSRSGWNTEAFF
many,14,TRBJ2-1,.,TRBV20-1,TGCAGTGCTCAGGACAACCCTCATGCCGATGAGCAGTTCTTC,CSAQDNPHADEQFF
.,15,TRBJ2-1,TRBD2,TRBV5-1,TGCGCCACAAAAATAGCGGGGGGGCCGTACAATGAGCAGTTCTTC,CATKIAGGPYNEQFF
few,16,TRBJ2-1,TRBD1,TRBV9,TGTGCCAGCAGCTCCGGGACAGGGGGCGATATGGATGAGCAGTTCTTC,CASSSGTGGDMDEQFF
.,13,TRBJ1-1,.,TRBV11-2,TGTGCCAGCAGCTTAGTGGGGGGGCAGGAAGCTTTCTTT,CASSLVGGQEAFF
few,15,TRBJ1-2,.,TRBV7-2,TGTGCCAGCAGCTTTCAGAGAGACCCTAACTATGGCTACACCTTC,CASSFQRDPNYGYTF
many,14,TRBJ2-7,TRBD1,TRBV20-1,TGCAGTGCTAGAAGGTGGGGACAGATCCACGAGCAGTACTTC,CSARRWGQIHEQYF
.,15,TRBJ1-5,.,TRBV4-2,TGTGCCAGCAGCCAAACCGGGACAAACTATCAGCCCCAGCATTTT,CASSQTGTNYQPQHF
few,18,TRBJ2-3,.,TRBV11-1,TGTGCCAGCAGCTCAATTCCCGGTTCGAGATCCAGGGCAGATACGCAGTATTTT,CASSSIPGSRSRADTQYF
few,16,TRBJ2-1,TRBD1,TRBV5-1,TGCGCCAGCAGTACCGGACAGGGCCCCTTCTACAATGAGCAGTTCTTC,CASSTGQGPFYNEQFF
few,14,TRBJ1-6,.,TRBV25-1,TGTGCCAGCAGTGATCTGGTAGGGTGGTCACCCCTCCACTTT,CASSDLVGWSPLHF
.,13,TRBJ2-7,TRBD1,TRBV12-3/TRBV12-4,TGTGCCAGCAGTTTAACCGACAGGGTGGATCAGTACTTC,CASSLTDRVDQYF
many,15,TRBJ2-5,.,TRBV5-1,TGCGCCAGCAGCTTGGGGGGGACGGTGCAAGAGACCCAGTACTTC,CASSLGGTVQETQYF
.,15,TRBJ1-2,.,TRBV12-3/TRBV12-4,TGTGCCAGCAGTCCGACCCGACATGGGGCGTATGGCTACACCTTC,CASSPTRHGAYGYTF
.,14,TRBJ2-1,.,TRBV20-1,TGCAGTGCTGACCACCGGGACGCGCGCCGGGAGCAGTTCTTC,CSADHRDARREQFF
few,12,TRBJ2-3,TRBD1,TRBV29-1,TGCAGCGTGACAGGGCCCACAGATACGCAGTATTTT,CSVTGPTDTQYF
.,15,TRBJ2-3,TRBD2,TRBV7-2,TGTGCCAGCAGCTTAAGCGGGGGGGCCTTAGGCACGCAGTATTTT,CASSLSGGALGTQYF
many,12,TRBJ2-1,.,TRBV12-3/TRBV12-4,TGTGCCAGCAGTCGAAGTAATAATGAGCAGTTCTTC,CASSRSNNEQFF
many,13,TRBJ2-2,.,TRBV7-6,TGTGCCAGCAGCTTAACGGAATCCGGGGAGCTGTTTTTT,CASSLTESGELFF
.,12,TRBJ2-7,.,TRBV30,TGTGCCTGGAGTCGTCCGCGCTACGAGCAGTACTTC,CAWSRPRYEQYF
many,15,TRBJ1-6,TRBD1,TRBV6-1,TGTGCCAGCAGAAGACAGGGGGCGAAGAATTCACCCCTCCACTTT,CASRRQGAKNSPLHF
many,15,TRBJ2-7,.,TRBV29-1,TGCAGCGTCAAAGGGGGAATCCTTCTTAACTACGAGCAGTACTTC,CSVKGGILLNYEQYF
many,15,TRBJ2-7,.,TRBV20-1,TGCAGTGCTGACCGCCGTGAGGGTAGCTCCTACGAGCAGTACTTC,CSADRREGSSYEQYF
few,15,TRBJ1-4,.,TRBV7-2,TGTGCCAGCAGCGTCCAGGGGAGTCATAATGAAAAACTGTTTTTT,CASSVQGSHNEKLFF
few,14,TRBJ1-1,.,TRBV29-1,TGCAGCGTGGGGCGGGACGGCGGAGGGACTGAAGCTTTCTTT,CSVGRDGGGTEAFF
.,17,TRBJ1-5,TRBD1,TRBV6-2/TRBV6-3,TGTGCCAGCATGGCGGACAGGGCCGTGTATAGCAATCAGCCCCAGCATTTT,CASMADRAVYSNQPQHF
many,16,TRBJ2-2,TRBD2,TRBV7-2,TGTGCCAGCAGCTTAGGACTAGCGGGGCTCACCGGGGAGCTGTTTTTT,CASSLGLAGLTGELFF
.,15,TRBJ2-3,.,TRBV6-5,TGTGCCAGCAGTTACGGAGGGGGGGAAACAGATACGCAGTATTTT,CASSYGGGETDTQYF
few,14,TRBJ2-1,TRBD1,TRBV5-1,TGCGCCAGCAGCCCGGGTGGGGACAGAAATGAGCAGTTCTTC,CASSPGGDRNEQFF
.,14,TRBJ1-5,.,TRBV20-1,TGCAGTGCTAGAGATGGCAGGGGAGGGCAGCCCCAGCATTTT,CSARDGRGGQPQHF
few,14,TRBJ1-2,.,TRBV30,TGTGCCTGGAGCGAGGGACCGATGTTACATGGCTACACCTTC,CAWSEGPMLHGYTF
.,15,TRBJ2-2,TRBD1,TRBV11-2,TGTGCCAGCAGCCCGACAGGGGGAAGTGCCGGGGAGCTGTTTTTT,CASSPTGGSAGELFF
many,16,TRBJ2-5,TRBD1,TRBV9,TGTGCCAGCAGCGTACAGGGGACAGGGGGCCAAGAGACCCAGTACTTC,CASSVQGTGGQETQYF
few,14,TRBJ2-7,.,TRBV5-1,TGCGCCAGCAGCTTGGCGTGGGGGCTCTACGAGCAGTACTTC,CASSLAWGLYEQYF
few,14,TRBJ1-6,.,TRBV4-2,TGTGCCAGCAGCCAGGGGCAGATCTACTCACCCCTCCACTTT,CASSQGQIYSPLHF
.,11,TRBJ2-1,.,TRBV20-1,TGCAGTGCTAGACAATACAATGAGCAGTTCTTC,CSARQYNEQFF
.,13,TRBJ1-6,.,TRBV12-3/TRBV12-4,TGTGCCACCCGGGCGGGGCCCAATTCACCCCTCCACTTT,CATRAGPNSPLHF
many,15,TRBJ2-5,TRBD2,TRBV6-5,TGTGCCAGCAGTTATACTAGCGGGGCCTGGGAGACCCAGTACTTC,CASSYTSGAWETQYF
.,14,TRBJ1-1,.,TRBV12-3/TRBV12-4,TGTGCCAGCAGACTACAGGAAGGTGGCACTGAAGCTTTCTTT,CASRLQEGGTEAFF
.,15,TRBJ2-2,.,TRBV5-1,TGCGCCAGCAGCTTGTTTGCGGTCCAAAACGGGGAGCTGTTTTTT,CASSLFAVQNGELFF
.,16,TRBJ2-5,.,TRBV7-9,TGTGCCAGCAGCTTAATGGGTCGGACATCTCAAGAGACCCAGTACTTC,CASSLMGRTSQETQYF
many,15,TRBJ2-1,.,TRBV11-1,TGTGCCAGCAGCTTCCGACTGACGCAAGGCAATGAGCAGTTCTTC,CASSFRLTQGNEQFF